Sequencing of this T cell receptor (beta chain) was carried out in a study of regulatory T cells in long-lasting Graves disease. Study summary: Persistence in Graves' disease required over 5 years of antithyroid drugs plus positive TSH receptor antibodies. General study findings and limits: Favored usage of TRBV28, TRBJ1-2 and TRBJ2-5 was recorded in persistent disease.

The time point denotes: persistent/refractory GD, antithyroid drugs over 5 years with positive TRAb. RNA isolated from PBMCs was used to make the TCR library. The V and J ends lost 5 bases and 4 bases, in that order; junction bases with no gene match: 5. This CDR3 region has 14 residues. Through Arm-PCR of CDR3 regions and iRepertoire HTBI primers, TCR beta libraries were built. TCRdb processed the multiplex PCR reads anew with MiXCR; each CDR3 protein has one entry. The sample includes fewer than 400,000 distinct CDR3 sequences, roughly 20% of them seen just once. As regards this clonotype: The antigen is undetermined.

V gene TRBV12-3 or TRBV12-4 combines with J gene TRBJ2-3; TRBD2 matches at 8 bases. The material was peripheral blood mononuclear cells (PBMCs), obtained when the disease was refractory, from a patient treated with antithyroid drugs. The clonotype comes from a female donor with Graves disease. The CDR3 spells CASSPSGSADTQYF. CDR3 nucleotides: TGTGCCAGCAGTCCCAGCGGGAGTGCAGATACGCAGTATTTT.